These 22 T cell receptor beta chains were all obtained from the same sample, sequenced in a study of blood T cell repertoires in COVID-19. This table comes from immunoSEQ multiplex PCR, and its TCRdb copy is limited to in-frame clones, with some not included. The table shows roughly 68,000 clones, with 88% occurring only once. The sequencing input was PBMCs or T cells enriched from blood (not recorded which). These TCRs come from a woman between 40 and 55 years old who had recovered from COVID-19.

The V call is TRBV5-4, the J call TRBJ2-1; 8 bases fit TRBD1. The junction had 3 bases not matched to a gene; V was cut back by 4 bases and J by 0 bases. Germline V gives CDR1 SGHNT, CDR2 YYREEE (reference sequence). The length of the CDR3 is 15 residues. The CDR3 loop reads CASSHDRGSYNEQFF. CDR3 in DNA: TGTGCCAGCAGCCACGACAGGGGCTCCTACAATGAGCAGTTCTTC.

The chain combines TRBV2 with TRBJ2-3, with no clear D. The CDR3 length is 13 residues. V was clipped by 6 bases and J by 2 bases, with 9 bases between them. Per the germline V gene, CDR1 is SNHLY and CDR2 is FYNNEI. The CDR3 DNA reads TGTGCCAGCAGGGCCCCAAACACAGATACGCAGTATTTT. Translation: CASRAPNTDTQYF.

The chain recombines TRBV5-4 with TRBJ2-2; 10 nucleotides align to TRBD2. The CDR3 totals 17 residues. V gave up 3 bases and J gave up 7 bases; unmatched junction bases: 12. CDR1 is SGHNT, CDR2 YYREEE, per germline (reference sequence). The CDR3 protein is CASSSAQQRGGGGELFF. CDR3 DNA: TGTGCCAGCAGCTCGGCCCAACAGCGGGGGGGCGGCGGGGAGCTGTTTTTT.

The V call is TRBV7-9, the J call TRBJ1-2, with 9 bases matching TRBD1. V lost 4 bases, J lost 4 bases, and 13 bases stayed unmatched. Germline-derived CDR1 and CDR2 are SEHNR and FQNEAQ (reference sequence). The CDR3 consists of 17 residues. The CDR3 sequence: CASSWTGQGAVIYGYTF. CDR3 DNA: TGTGCCAGCAGCTGGACGGGACAGGGCGCCGTTATCTATGGCTACACCTTC.

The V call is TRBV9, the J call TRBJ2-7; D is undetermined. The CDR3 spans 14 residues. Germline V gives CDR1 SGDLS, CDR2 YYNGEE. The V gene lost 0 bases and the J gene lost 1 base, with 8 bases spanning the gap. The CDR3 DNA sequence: TGTGCCAGCAGCGTAGATCTAGGTTCCTACGAGCAGTACTTC. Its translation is CASSVDLGSYEQYF.

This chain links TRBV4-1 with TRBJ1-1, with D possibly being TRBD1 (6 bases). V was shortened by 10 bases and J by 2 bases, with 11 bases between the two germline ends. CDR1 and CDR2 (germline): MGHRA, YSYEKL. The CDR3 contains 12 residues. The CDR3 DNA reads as TGCGCCACCAAGGGGGTAAACACTGAAGCTTTCTTT. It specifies CATKGVNTEAFF.

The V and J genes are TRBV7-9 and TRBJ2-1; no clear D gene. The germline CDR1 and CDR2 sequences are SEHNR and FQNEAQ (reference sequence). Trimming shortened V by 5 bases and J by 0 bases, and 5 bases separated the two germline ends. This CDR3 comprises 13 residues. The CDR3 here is CASSPSSYNEQFF. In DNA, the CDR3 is TGTGCCAGCAGCCCGAGCTCCTACAATGAGCAGTTCTTC.

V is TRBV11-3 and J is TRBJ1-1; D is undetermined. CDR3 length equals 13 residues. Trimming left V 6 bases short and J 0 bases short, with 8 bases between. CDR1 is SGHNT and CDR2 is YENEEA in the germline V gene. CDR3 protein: CASRPGVNTEAFF. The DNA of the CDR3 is TGTGCCAGCAGGCCGGGTGTGAACACTGAAGCTTTCTTT.

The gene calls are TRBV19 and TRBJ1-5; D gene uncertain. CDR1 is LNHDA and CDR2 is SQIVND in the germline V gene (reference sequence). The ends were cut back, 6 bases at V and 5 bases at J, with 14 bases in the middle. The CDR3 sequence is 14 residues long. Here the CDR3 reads CASSLRGGYQPQHF. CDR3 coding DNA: TGTGCCAGTAGCCTAAGAGGCGGATATCAGCCCCAGCATTTT.

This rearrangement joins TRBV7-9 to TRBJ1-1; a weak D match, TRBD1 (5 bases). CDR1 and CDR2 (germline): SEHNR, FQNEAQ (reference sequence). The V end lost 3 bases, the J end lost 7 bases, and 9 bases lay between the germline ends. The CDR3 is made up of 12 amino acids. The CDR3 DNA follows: TGTGCCAGCAGCTTCGGGGGGGATGAAGCTTTCTTT. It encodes CASSFGGDEAFF.

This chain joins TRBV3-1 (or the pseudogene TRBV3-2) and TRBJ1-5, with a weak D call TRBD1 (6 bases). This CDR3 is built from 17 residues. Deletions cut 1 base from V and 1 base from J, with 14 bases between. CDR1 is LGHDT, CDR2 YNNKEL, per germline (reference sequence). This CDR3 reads CASSQGIGGASNQPQHF. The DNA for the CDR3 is TGTGCCAGCAGCCAAGGTATCGGGGGGGCCAGCAATCAGCCCCAGCATTTT.

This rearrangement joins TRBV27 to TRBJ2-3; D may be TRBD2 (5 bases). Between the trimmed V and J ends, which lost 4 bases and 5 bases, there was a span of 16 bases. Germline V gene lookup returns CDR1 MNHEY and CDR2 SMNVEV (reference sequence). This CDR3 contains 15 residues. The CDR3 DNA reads TGTGCCAGCAGTTCCCCCTTGGGTCGGGGAGATACGCAGTATTTT. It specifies CASSSPLGRGDTQYF.

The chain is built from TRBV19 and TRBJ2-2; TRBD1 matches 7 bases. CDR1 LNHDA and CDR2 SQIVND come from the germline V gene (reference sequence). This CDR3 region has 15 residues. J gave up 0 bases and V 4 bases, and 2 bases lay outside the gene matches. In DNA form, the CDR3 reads TGTGCCAGTAGTAACAGGGGTTCGAACACCGGGGAGCTGTTTTTT. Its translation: CASSNRGSNTGELFF.

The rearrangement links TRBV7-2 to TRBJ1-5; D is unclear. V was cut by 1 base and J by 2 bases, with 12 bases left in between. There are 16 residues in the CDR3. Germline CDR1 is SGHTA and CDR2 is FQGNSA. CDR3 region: CASSLVSGLGNQPQHF. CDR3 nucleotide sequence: TGTGCCAGCAGCTTAGTGTCGGGGTTGGGCAATCAGCCCCAGCATTTT.

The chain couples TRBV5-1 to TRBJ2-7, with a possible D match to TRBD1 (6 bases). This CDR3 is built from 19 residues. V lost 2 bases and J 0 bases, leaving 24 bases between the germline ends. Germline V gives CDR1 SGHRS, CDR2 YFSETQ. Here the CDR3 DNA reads TGCGCCAGCAGCTTTACCGCTTCCACAGGGCGGATTAGCTCCTACGAGCAGTACTTC. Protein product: CASSFTASTGRISSYEQYF. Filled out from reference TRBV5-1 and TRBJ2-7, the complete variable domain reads KAGVTQTPRYLIKTRGQQVTLSCSPISGHRSVSWYQQTPGQGLQFLFEYFSETQRNKGNFPGRFSGRQFSNSRSEMNVSTLELGDSALYLCASSFTASTGRISSYEQYFGPGTRLTVT.

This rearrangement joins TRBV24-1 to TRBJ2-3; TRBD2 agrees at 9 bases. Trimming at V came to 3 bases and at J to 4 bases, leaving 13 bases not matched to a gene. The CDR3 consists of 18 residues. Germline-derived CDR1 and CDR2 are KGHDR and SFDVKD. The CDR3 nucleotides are TGTGCCACCAGTGATCGGTACAACCTAGCGGGGACTTCAGATACGCAGTATTTT. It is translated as CATSDRYNLAGTSDTQYF.

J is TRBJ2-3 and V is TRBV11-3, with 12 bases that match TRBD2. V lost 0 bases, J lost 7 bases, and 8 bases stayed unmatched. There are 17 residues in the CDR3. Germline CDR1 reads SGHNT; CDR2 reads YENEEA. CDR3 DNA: TGTGCCAGCAGCTTAGATCTGTCCGGACTAGCGGGGAATACGCAGTATTTT. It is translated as CASSLDLSGLAGNTQYF.

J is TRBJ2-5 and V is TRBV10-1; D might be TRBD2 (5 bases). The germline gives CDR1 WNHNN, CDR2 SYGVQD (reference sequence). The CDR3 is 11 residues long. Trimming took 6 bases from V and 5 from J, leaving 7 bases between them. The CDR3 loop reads CASSGGETQYF. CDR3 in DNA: TGCGCCAGCAGCGGCGGGGAGACCCAGTACTTC.

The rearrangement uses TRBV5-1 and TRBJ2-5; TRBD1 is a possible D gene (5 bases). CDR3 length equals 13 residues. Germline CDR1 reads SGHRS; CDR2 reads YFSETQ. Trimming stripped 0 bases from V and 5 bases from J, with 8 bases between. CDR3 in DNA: TGCGCCAGCAGCTTGGATCCAGGGGAGACCCAGTACTTC. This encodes CASSLDPGETQYF.

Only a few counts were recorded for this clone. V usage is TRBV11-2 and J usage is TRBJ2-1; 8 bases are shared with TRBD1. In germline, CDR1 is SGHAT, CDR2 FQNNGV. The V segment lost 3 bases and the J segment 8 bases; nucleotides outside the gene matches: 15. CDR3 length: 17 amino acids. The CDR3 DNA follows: TGTGCCAGCAGCTTTGGATCGAGTGGGCAGGGGGCCTATGAGCAGTTCTTC. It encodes CASSFGSSGQGAYEQFF.

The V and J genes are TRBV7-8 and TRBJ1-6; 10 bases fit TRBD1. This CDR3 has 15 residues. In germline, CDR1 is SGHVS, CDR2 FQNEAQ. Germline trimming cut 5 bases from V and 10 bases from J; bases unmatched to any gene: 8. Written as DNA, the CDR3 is TGTGCCAGCAGCAGAGGAAGGGACAGGGGCTCACCCCTCCACTTT. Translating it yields CASSRGRDRGSPLHF.

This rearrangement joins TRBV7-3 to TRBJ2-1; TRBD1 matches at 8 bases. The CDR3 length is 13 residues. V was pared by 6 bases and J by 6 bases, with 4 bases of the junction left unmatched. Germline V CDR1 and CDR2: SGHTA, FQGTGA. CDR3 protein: CASSPTGVNEQFF. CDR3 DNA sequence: TGTGCCAGCAGTCCGACAGGGGTCAATGAGCAGTTCTTC.